These 8 T cell receptor beta chains share one sample of origin, sequenced in a study of breast tumors, draining lymph nodes, adjacent tissues. The lymph nodes were axillary draining lymph nodes from breast cancer patients. TCRdb used MiXCR to reprocess the multiplex PCR reads, holding one entry per CDR3 protein. The profile shows about 130,000 distinct CDR3 sequences, nearly 20% of them singletons. The sequencing sample was made of axillary lymph node tissue. Source of these receptors: a female donor with breast cancer. Some clones in this sample may be carry-over from other donors' samples.

This clonotype was counted many times. This sequence joins TRBV9 and TRBJ2-1; the match to TRBD2 covers 10 bases. V was pared by 4 bases and J by 9 bases, with 13 bases of the junction left unmatched. The CDR3 spans 16 residues. The germline gives CDR1 SGDLS, CDR2 YYNGEE. The CDR3 loop is CASSPLQRGGRGEQFF. The CDR3 DNA reads TGTGCCAGCAGCCCCTTACAGCGGGGGGGCCGAGGTGAGCAGTTCTTC.

As to this clonotype: Since the CDR3 does not end with the conserved phenylalanine or tryptophan, this likely comes from a read error. The chain carries TRBV7-9 and TRBJ1-1; tentatively, D is TRBD1 (6 bases). The CDR3 loop spans 17 amino acids. Germline V lookup: CDR1 SEHNR, CDR2 FQNEAQ (reference sequence). V dropped 1 base and J dropped 1 base, with 16 bases sitting between them. The CDR3 spells CASSLGWGGPGNTEAFL. Written as DNA, the CDR3 is TGTGCCAGCAGCTTAGGGTGGGGGGGGCCAGGGAACACTGAAGCTTTCCTT.

This clonotype was found many times. The chain couples TRBV11-2 to TRBJ2-5; 7 bases fit TRBD2. The CDR3 has 14 amino acids. The junction had 6 bases not matched to a gene; V was cut back by 6 bases and J by 2 bases. CDR1 is SGHAT and CDR2 is FQNNGV in the germline V gene. CDR3 protein: CASSPPGLQETQYF. DNA for the CDR3: TGTGCCAGCAGTCCGCCGGGACTACAAGAGACCCAGTACTTC.

There are many counts of this clonotype. The chain couples TRBV6-6 to TRBJ2-7, with D perhaps TRBD2 (6 bases). The CDR3 contains 14 residues. Germline-derived CDR1 and CDR2 are MNHNY and SVGAGI (reference sequence). Trimming took off 5 bases at V and 4 bases at J, with 15 bases between the two ends. CDR3 coding DNA: TGTGCCAGCAGTCTAGCCGGGAGCGGGTACGAGCAGTACTTC. Encoded protein: CASSLAGSGYEQYF.

In its sample, this clonotype was seen many times. This chain links TRBV11-3 with TRBJ2-1, with TRBD1 identical over 9 bases. The CDR3 spans 16 residues. Germline V gene data show CDR1 as SGHNT and CDR2 as YENEEA. J gave up 5 bases and V 4 bases, and 9 bases lay outside the gene matches. The CDR3 sequence: CASSSYGTGMHNEQFF. CDR3 coding DNA: TGTGCCAGCAGCTCATATGGGACAGGGATGCACAATGAGCAGTTCTTC.

The V gene is TRBV28, the J gene TRBJ2-3; perhaps D is TRBD1 or TRBD2 (5 bases each). V lost 11 bases, J lost 0 bases, and 12 bases lay in between. This CDR3 contains 13 residues. The germline gives CDR1 MDHEN, CDR2 SYDVKM. CDR3 sequence: CAGGRGSTDTQYF. CDR3 coding DNA: TGTGCCGGGGGACGGGGAAGCACAGATACGCAGTATTTT.

This clonotype was detected ten times or more. This rearrangement joins TRBV4-1 to TRBJ2-5, with TRBD1 as a possible D gene (6 bases). V lost 5 bases, J lost 4 bases, and 14 bases lay in between. The germline V gene encodes CDR1 MGHRA and CDR2 YSYEKL. This CDR3 has 14 residues. The CDR3 DNA follows: TGCGCCAGCAGCACATCGTCAGGGGTAGAGACCCAGTACTTC. This gives the protein CASSTSSGVETQYF.

Many counts were recorded for this clonotype. The chain links TRBV19 to TRBJ2-3, with D perhaps TRBD1 or TRBD2 (6 bases each). Germline loops: CDR1 LNHDA, CDR2 SQIVND (reference sequence). The CDR3 contains 16 residues. The ends were cut back, 6 bases at V and 5 bases at J, with 21 bases in the middle. CDR3: CASSPRGPVGVDTQYF. DNA of the CDR3: TGTGCCAGTAGCCCCCGGGGGCCGGTCGGAGTAGATACGCAGTATTTT.